The clone carrying this T cell receptor beta chain was observed at least ten times. This sample is drawn from a study of human T cells and chemical hapten exposure. Time point specified: patch test 2, 6 weeks after DPC sensitization. The sample's treatment: therapeutic diphenylcyclopropenone sensitization with weekly scalp DPC. In TCRdb, the RACE reads were re-called with MiXCR into one record per CDR3 protein. The sample contains 35,000 to 45,000 distinct CDR3 sequences, about 8.9% of which appear only once. The length of the CDR3 is 14 residues. Germline V gene sequence: CDR1 ENHRY, CDR2 SYGVKD. Deletions cut 3 bases from V and 4 bases from J, with 12 bases between.

Sequenced here: whole blood, sampled in connection with sensitization to the hapten diphenylcyclopropenone (DPC). The origin of this receptor is a woman in her 40s with alopecia areata. Some clones in this sample may be carry-over from other donors' samples. This chain uses TRBV10-3 with TRBJ1-1; D is unresolved. CDR3: CAISENPLGTEAFF. Here the CDR3 DNA reads TGTGCCATCAGTGAAAACCCTTTGGGCACTGAAGCTTTCTTT.